The 13 T cell receptor beta chains below come from one sample, sequenced in a study of CD8+ T cells in alopecia areata (dated by TCRdb to 2016 to 2019). Libraries were prepared through the immunoSEQ multiplex PCR assay. RNA was extracted from all samples and reverse transcribed into cDNA, which served as template for TCR sequencing. As stored in TCRdb, this immuneACCESS dataset retains in-frame rearrangements with V and J assigned. A fraction of the clones does not appear; measured against another copy, unresolved V genes explain less than half of the discrepancy, and the remainder lacks a known reason. Here the sample has 95,000 to 150,000 clones; around 45% occur a single time. The leading ten clones occupy roughly a tenth of the sample. Source material: NKG2D-low CD8+ T cells sorted from blood. The sample's cell subset or site label, decoded: sorted CD8+ NKG2D-low blood T cells. These TCRs come from a human donor with alopecia areata.

This clone has just a few counts. The rearrangement joins TRBV29-1 to TRBJ2-2; no reliable D call. The V and J ends lost 2 bases and 5 bases respectively, with 9 bases between them. The CDR3 extends over 13 amino acids. From germline, CDR1 is SQVTM and CDR2 ANQGSEA. The CDR3 DNA reads TGCAGCGTTGAATCAGGTTTGACCGGGGAGCTGTTTTTT. This gives the protein CSVESGLTGELFF.

This clone was detected a few times. The chain is built from TRBV4-1 and TRBJ2-3, with D perhaps TRBD1 (5 bases). The germline CDR1 and CDR2 sequences are MGHRA and YSYEKL. Trimming took off 0 bases at V and 6 bases at J, with 16 bases between the two ends. CDR3 length: 16 residues. The DNA of the CDR3 is TGCGCCAGCAGCCAAGATCAGGGAAATTATCCGGATACGCAGTATTTT. Its translation: CASSQDQGNYPDTQYF.

The chain couples TRBV5-1 to TRBJ1-2; tentative D call: TRBD1 (6 bases). The CDR3 has 17 residues. The V gene lost 0 bases and the J gene lost 5 bases, with 20 bases spanning the gap. Germline V CDR1 and CDR2: SGHRS, YFSETQ. CDR3 bases: TGCGCCAGCAGCTTGGAGGGGGACGGCCCCTCCGGATATGGCTACACCTTC. Its protein is CASSLEGDGPSGYGYTF. The whole variable domain, filled in from reference TRBV5-1 and TRBJ1-2, reads KAGVTQTPRYLIKTRGQQVTLSCSPISGHRSVSWYQQTPGQGLQFLFEYFSETQRNKGNFPGRFSGRQFSNSRSEMNVSTLELGDSALYLCASSLEGDGPSGYGYTFGSGTRLTVV.

V usage is TRBV27 and J usage is TRBJ1-2; TRBD1 is a possible D gene (5 bases). The ends were cut back, 5 bases at V and 3 bases at J, with 13 bases in the middle. Per the germline V gene, CDR1 is MNHEY and CDR2 is SMNVEV (reference sequence). The CDR3 consists of 14 residues. The CDR3 bases are TGTGCCAGCAGTCTCGGACACCCCGACTATGGCTACACCTTC. Amino acid sequence: CASSLGHPDYGYTF.

The chain links TRBV6-5 to TRBJ2-6; maybe TRBD1 (6 bases). The ends were cut back, 8 bases at V and 0 bases at J, with 11 bases in the middle. The germline V gene encodes CDR1 MNHEY and CDR2 SVGAGI. CDR3 length: 15 amino acids. As DNA, the CDR3 is TGTGCCAGCGACTCGGACAGCTCTGGGGCCAACGTCCTGACTTTC. Amino acid sequence: CASDSDSSGANVLTF.

This clone showed up just a few times. V is TRBV29-1 and J is TRBJ2-3; unclear D gene. Germline V CDR1 and CDR2: SQVTM, ANQGSEA. V was trimmed by 6 bases and J by 3 bases, leaving 19 bases between them. The CDR3 is 15 amino acids. The CDR3 DNA follows: TGCAGCGTGTCTGGTCCCCTTCATAATACAGATACGCAGTATTTT. It is translated as CSVSGPLHNTDTQYF.

The CDR3 reads CASSTSLASSETQYF. CDR3 DNA: TGTGCCAGCAGTACCAGCCTCGCGAGTAGTGAGACCCAGTACTTC. This chain uses TRBV27 with TRBJ2-5; D call uncertain. V lost 5 bases, J lost 5 bases, and 18 bases lay in between. The CDR3 extends over 15 amino acids. CDR1 MNHEY and CDR2 SMNVEV come from the germline V gene (reference sequence).

The chain has TRBV29-1 and TRBJ1-1; the D is unclear. The CDR3 runs 14 residues. In germline, CDR1 is SQVTM, CDR2 ANQGSEA. The ends were cut back, 6 bases at V and 3 bases at J, with 17 bases in the middle. For the CDR3, the DNA is TGCAGCGTGGATCCAGATGAAAGGGACACTGAAGCTTTCTTT. Protein product: CSVDPDERDTEAFF.

J is TRBJ2-1 and V is TRBV14; no clear D. V was pared by 6 bases and J by 9 bases, with 9 bases between. The CDR3 spans 11 residues. The germline V gene encodes CDR1 SGHDN and CDR2 FVKESK. The DNA of the CDR3 is TGTGCCAGCAGTTTAGCTGGTGAGCAGTTCTTC. This codes for CASSLAGEQFF.

This clone was counted a few times. V and J are TRBV29-1 and TRBJ1-1; D may be TRBD1 (6 bases). This CDR3 has 15 residues. The germline gives CDR1 SQVTM, CDR2 ANQGSEA. The V and J ends lost 8 bases and 0 bases respectively, with 19 bases between them. CDR3 DNA: TGCAGCTACTCAGGGGAGGGGGGCTTGAACACTGAAGCTTTCTTT. Its protein is CSYSGEGGLNTEAFF.

This clone was counted between two and nine times. This chain's CDR3 is CSVGDRGPYEQYF. The CDR3 region has the DNA TGCAGCGTTGGGGACAGGGGGCCCTACGAGCAGTACTTC. V is TRBV29-1 and J is TRBJ2-7, with 12 bases lining up with TRBD1. From germline, CDR1 is SQVTM and CDR2 ANQGSEA. After removal of 4 bases from V and 2 bases from J, the junction contained 0 bases not matched to a gene. This CDR3 is built from 13 residues.

V gene TRBV4-1 combines with J gene TRBJ2-5, with D perhaps matching TRBD1 or TRBD2 (5 bases each). The CDR3 is 15 amino acids. V lost 2 bases and J lost 5, with 15 bases in between. Looked up from germline, CDR1 is MGHRA and CDR2 is YSYEKL. CDR3 protein: CASSQIWGNGETQYF. CDR3 in DNA: TGCGCCAGCAGCCAAATATGGGGGAACGGGGAGACCCAGTACTTC.

This chain joins TRBV2 and TRBJ1-2; D not certain. From germline, CDR1 is SNHLY and CDR2 FYNNEI. Trimming shortened V by 7 bases and J by 7 bases, and 7 bases separated the two germline ends. The CDR3 runs to 10 residues. This chain's CDR3 is CASMTSGYTF. The CDR3, as DNA: TGTGCCAGCATGACCTCTGGCTACACCTTC.